These 19 T cell receptor beta chains originate from one sample sequenced in a study of CD8 T cells in Susac syndrome. Reverse transcription of about 0.45 to 1 ug RNA was performed with random hexamers. TCRdb re-called the immunoSEQ multiplex PCR reads with MiXCR, one entry per CDR3 protein. This sample has about 200,000 distinct CDR3 sequences; around 96% occur once, and the top ten carry 0.093%. What was sequenced was CD4+ T cells from PBMCs. The receptors derive from a human donor with multiple sclerosis.

This chain joins TRBV30 and TRBJ2-3; the D is unclear. V shed 2 bases and J shed 2 bases, with 8 bases lying between them. There are 13 residues in the CDR3. Germline lookup yields CDR1 GTSNPN and CDR2 SVGIG (reference sequence). The CDR3 sequence: CAWSTSATDTQYF. The CDR3 region has the DNA TGTGCCTGGAGTACTTCGGCCACAGATACGCAGTATTTT.

V is TRBV7-9 and J is TRBJ1-2, with D possibly matching TRBD1 (6 bases). The CDR3 runs to 13 residues. Per germline, CDR1 SEHNR and CDR2 FQNEAQ (reference sequence). The germline V and J ends were trimmed by 0 bases and 5 bases, with 7 bases remaining between them. CDR3 region: CASSLARGYGYTF. As DNA, the CDR3 is TGTGCCAGCAGCTTAGCTAGGGGGTATGGCTACACCTTC.

The chain's CDR3 is CSALGGDTQYF. The DNA of the CDR3 is TGCAGTGCCCTCGGGGGAGATACGCAGTATTTT. The rearrangement links TRBV20-1 to TRBJ2-3, with D possibly TRBD2 on 6 matching bases. V dropped 6 bases and J dropped 5 bases, with 9 bases sitting between them. The CDR3 has 11 residues. CDR1 and CDR2 from the germline V gene are DFQATT and SNEGSKA (reference sequence).

CDR3 protein: CASSSSGGGSNTEAFF. DNA for the CDR3: TGTGCCAGCAGCTCATCAGGGGGCGGGTCGAACACTGAAGCTTTCTTT. The chain couples TRBV7-9 to TRBJ1-1; TRBD1 agrees at 8 bases. Trimming removed 4 bases from V and 1 base from J; junction bases left unmatched: 8. The CDR3 is 16 amino acids. Germline loops: CDR1 SEHNR, CDR2 FQNEAQ (reference sequence).

This chain joins TRBV30 and TRBJ1-5; no clear D gene. The CDR3 contains 13 residues. Germline V gives CDR1 GTSNPN, CDR2 SVGIG (reference sequence). V was trimmed by 2 bases and J by 5 bases, leaving 10 bases between them. CDR3 protein: CAWSNGFDQPQHF. The CDR3 DNA is TGTGCCTGGAGTAATGGGTTCGATCAGCCCCAGCATTTT.

The V gene is TRBV28, the J gene TRBJ1-5, with TRBD1 matching over 7 bases. Germline values: CDR1 MDHEN, CDR2 SYDVKM. V lost 2 bases and J lost 4; bases outside the gene matches: 5. The CDR3 runs 15 residues. Written as DNA, the CDR3 is TGTGCCAGCAGTTTAGGACAGGTCCAAAATCAGCCCCAGCATTTT. Protein sequence: CASSLGQVQNQPQHF.

This clonotype was recorded only once. The chain recombines TRBV6-5 with TRBJ2-6; 7 positions agree with TRBD1. Germline assignment: CDR1 MNHEY and CDR2 SVGAGI. J gave up 0 bases and V 2 bases, and 4 bases lay outside the gene matches. The CDR3 is 17 residues long. CDR3 in DNA: TGTGCCAGCAGTTACGGGACAGTCGTCTCTGGGGCCAACGTCCTGACTTTC. Translated, it gives CASSYGTVVSGANVLTF.

The V and J genes are TRBV7-9 and TRBJ2-7; 10 positions match TRBD2. Unmatched junction bases numbered 4, after V lost 5 bases and J lost 0 bases. The CDR3 covers 15 residues. Germline CDR1 reads SEHNR; CDR2 reads FQNEAQ (reference sequence). The CDR3 sequence: CASSRRTSGSYEQYF. In nucleotides, the CDR3 is TGTGCCAGCAGCCGCAGGACTAGCGGCTCCTACGAGCAGTACTTC.

The chain uses TRBV20-1 and TRBJ2-5; 9 bases are shared with TRBD1. V dropped 5 bases and J dropped 2; count of bases not matched to a gene: 6. CDR1 is DFQATT and CDR2 is SNEGSKA in the germline V gene (reference sequence). There are 14 residues in the CDR3. CDR3 DNA: TGCAGTGCTGTACGGGACAGGGTTCAAGAGACCCAGTACTTC. This encodes CSAVRDRVQETQYF.

The V gene is TRBV9, the J gene TRBJ1-2, with D perhaps TRBD1 (5 bases). CDR3 length equals 13 residues. The V gene's germline CDR1 is SGDLS and CDR2 YYNGEE. V lost 0 bases to trimming and J lost 8 bases, with 11 bases between them. The CDR3 nucleotides read TGTGCCAGCAGCGTAGCCCACACAGGCGGCTACACCTTC. Protein product: CASSVAHTGGYTF.

V usage is TRBV7-3 and J usage is TRBJ2-5; D is possibly TRBD1 (6 bases). Germline values: CDR1 SGHTA, CDR2 FQGTGA. This CDR3 is built from 14 residues. V was pared by 5 bases and J by 0 bases, with 10 bases between. CDR3 sequence reads: CASSVNRDQETQYF. The CDR3 bases are TGTGCCAGCAGCGTAAACAGGGACCAAGAGACCCAGTACTTC.

The chain employs TRBV3-1 and TRBJ2-3, with a tentative D call TRBD1 (6 bases). This CDR3 contains 15 residues. Germline values: CDR1 LGHDT, CDR2 YNNKEL (reference sequence). Trimming took off 4 bases at V and 2 bases at J, with 13 bases between the two ends. The CDR3 reads CASSLGQRSTDTQYF. For the CDR3, the DNA is TGTGCCAGCAGCCTCGGACAGAGATCCACAGATACGCAGTATTTT.

The chain joins TRBV6-4 to TRBJ2-3; unclear D gene. V gave up 0 bases and J gave up 4 bases, with 11 bases separating them. Per the germline V gene, CDR1 is MRHNA and CDR2 is SNTAGT. CDR3 length equals 15 residues. The CDR3 loop is CASSDSGRFADTQYF. The DNA for the CDR3 is TGTGCCAGCAGTGACTCAGGCAGGTTCGCAGATACGCAGTATTTT.

V gene TRBV3-1 combines with J gene TRBJ2-5, with a weak D call TRBD2 (5 bases). Germline assignment: CDR1 LGHDT and CDR2 YNNKEL (reference sequence). Trimming shortened V by 1 base and J by 0 bases, and 9 bases separated the two germline ends. The CDR3 extends over 15 amino acids. The CDR3 reads CASSQAPGYQETQYF. CDR3 sequence (DNA): TGTGCCAGCAGCCAAGCTCCGGGGTACCAAGAGACCCAGTACTTC.

In regard to this clonotype: The germline gene is not matched at one end of the junction; a read error may be the cause. This chain uses TRBV5-1 with TRBJ2-7, with D perhaps TRBD1 (6 bases). The V gene's germline CDR1 is SGHRS and CDR2 YFSETQ. The CDR3 runs 15 residues. In DNA, the CDR3 is TGCGCCAGCAGCTTGACTGCACAGGGCTCCCACGAGCAGTACTTC. Its translation: CASSLTAQGSHEQYF.

The chain combines TRBV3-1 with TRBJ2-2; a weak D match, TRBD2 (6 bases). This CDR3 is 16 amino acids long. Germline assignment: CDR1 LGHDT and CDR2 YNNKEL (reference sequence). Trimming took 5 bases from V and 5 from J, leaving 18 bases between them. The CDR3: CASSDWEARVTGELFF. CDR3 DNA sequence: TGTGCCAGCAGCGATTGGGAGGCTAGGGTAACCGGGGAGCTGTTTTTT.

This CDR3 is CASSLGLAEYNEQFF. In DNA, the CDR3 is TGTGCCAGCAGCTTGGGACTAGCGGAGTACAATGAGCAGTTCTTC. The chain is built from TRBV7-9 and TRBJ2-1, with 11 bases aligning to TRBD2. Trimming removed 3 bases from V and 4 bases from J; junction bases left unmatched: 2. The CDR3 spans 15 residues. CDR1 and CDR2 (germline): SEHNR, FQNEAQ (reference sequence).

V usage is TRBV6-6 and J usage is TRBJ1-2; 7 bases are shared with TRBD1. Trimming cost V 0 bases and J 7 bases; bases outside gene matches: 5. The CDR3 is 14 amino acids. Germline V lookup: CDR1 MNHNY, CDR2 SVGAGI (reference sequence). In nucleotides, the CDR3 is TGTGCCAGCAGTTACTCGACAGGGAGTGTTGGCTACACCTTC. Translation gives CASSYSTGSVGYTF.

The gene calls are TRBV5-4 and TRBJ2-1; D is undetermined. The CDR3 length is 14 residues. V lost 2 bases and J lost 3, with 9 bases in between. CDR1 is SGHNT and CDR2 is YYREEE in the germline V gene (reference sequence). The DNA of the CDR3 is TGTGCCAGCAGCTTCGACTTGGGCTACAATGAGCAGTTCTTC. Translation: CASSFDLGYNEQFF.